This T cell receptor (beta chain) was profiled in a study of neurological immune-mediated disorders. Broader study findings: None of the CDR3 amino acid sequences in expanded clones turned up in more than one subject, which points to private repertoires in all groups. Patients with HTLV-1-associated myelopathy showed the most TCR clonal expansion. Those with multiple sclerosis showed the least, falling below healthy controls.

5'RACE with 10-nucleotide random UMIs generated the cDNA. A single record per CDR3 protein comes from TCRdb applying MiXCR to the 5' RACE reads. The sample lists 30,000 to 50,000 distinct CDR3 sequences, 6.5% to 7.5% occurring once. This clonotype has at least ten counts. As yet, its antigen is unknown. This CDR3 spans 19 amino acids. Per the germline V gene, CDR1 is DFQATT and CDR2 is SNEGSKA (reference sequence). With 2 bases clipped from V and 0 bases from J, the junction kept 13 bases outside the gene matches. The sorted libraries took 1 million CD4+ or CD8+ T cells. The sample consisted of CD4+ T cells from blood. This sequence joins TRBV20-1 and TRBJ2-1; 10 bases align to TRBD2. This receptor was obtained from a man aged 45-60 years in good health. This chain's CDR3 is CSARRALAGGLSSYNEQFF. The CDR3 DNA is TGCAGTGCTAGAAGGGCGTTAGCGGGAGGATTGAGCTCCTACAATGAGCAGTTCTTC.